These 28 T cell receptor beta chains originate from one sample sequenced in a study of blood T cell repertoires in COVID-19. Sequencing was performed with immunoSEQ multiplex PCR; in TCRdb, only in-frame clones are kept and a portion is missing. The repertoire has almost 300,000 clones, roughly 90% of them found once; the top ten carry 11%. Sequenced material: peripheral blood. These receptors were collected from a woman aged 25 to 39 with COVID-19, enrolled during active disease.

This chain connects TRBV28 to TRBJ1-5; D is ambiguous. Germline CDR1 MDHEN, CDR2 SYDVKM. With 2 bases removed from V and 11 bases from J, the gap between germline ends came to 13 bases. The CDR3 is made up of 13 amino acids. DNA of the CDR3: TGTGCCAGCAGTTTAAATAATCTACGGGCCCAGCATTTT. Translation: CASSLNNLRAQHF.

This clone has only one observation. The chain carries TRBV4-1 and TRBJ2-7, with 7 positions matching TRBD1. CDR1 and CDR2 (germline): MGHRA, YSYEKL. V lost 0 bases and J lost 5; bases outside the gene matches: 1. The CDR3 consists of 13 residues. The CDR3 sequence: CASSQEQGDEQYF. The CDR3 DNA reads as TGCGCCAGCAGCCAAGAGCAGGGGGACGAGCAGTACTTC.

This chain joins TRBV24-1 and TRBJ2-1, with 7 bases fitting TRBD2. The germline V gene encodes CDR1 KGHDR and CDR2 SFDVKD. V shed 2 bases and J 3 bases; nucleotides not matched to a gene: 9. The CDR3 runs 17 residues. In DNA form, the CDR3 reads TGTGCCACCAGTGATTCCTGGGGAGGGAGAAACTACAATGAGCAGTTCTTC. It encodes CATSDSWGGRNYNEQFF.

V usage is TRBV5-1 and J usage is TRBJ2-1, with 13 bases aligning to TRBD2. Germline assignment: CDR1 SGHRS and CDR2 YFSETQ. Trimming removed 4 bases from V and 6 bases from J; junction bases left unmatched: 7. The CDR3 has 16 residues. As DNA, the CDR3 is TGCGCCAGCAGCATTGGACTAGCGGGGGCCCTCAATGAGCAGTTCTTC. Its protein is CASSIGLAGALNEQFF. Drawing the rest from reference TRBV5-1 and TRBJ2-1, the complete variable domain is KAGVTQTPRYLIKTRGQQVTLSCSPISGHRSVSWYQQTPGQGLQFLFEYFSETQRNKGNFPGRFSGRQFSNSRSEMNVSTLELGDSALYLCASSIGLAGALNEQFFGPGTRLTVL.

The sample holds one count of this clone. The chain couples TRBV5-1 to TRBJ1-4; TRBD1 matches at 8 bases. Trimming removed 0 bases from V and 5 bases from J; junction bases left unmatched: 3. The CDR3 extends over 15 amino acids. The germline CDR1 and CDR2 sequences are SGHRS and YFSETQ. The CDR3 region has the DNA TGCGCCAGCAGCTTGGATCGGACAGGGAATGAAAAACTGTTTTTT. This encodes CASSLDRTGNEKLFF.

The genes are TRBV18 and TRBJ2-2, with no clear D. From germline, CDR1 is KGHSH and CDR2 LQKENI. Trimming removed 6 bases from V and 5 bases from J, with 10 bases in between. This CDR3 spans 13 amino acids. The CDR3 here is CASSPAATGELFF. The CDR3 DNA follows: TGTGCCAGCTCCCCGGCGGCGACCGGGGAGCTGTTTTTT.

The rearrangement joins TRBV4-1 to TRBJ1-2, with TRBD1 as a possible D gene (6 bases). CDR3 length equals 15 residues. Trimming took off 3 bases at V and 1 base at J, with 12 bases between the two ends. From germline, CDR1 is MGHRA and CDR2 YSYEKL. For the CDR3, the DNA is TGCGCCAGCAGCCAGGCACAGGGTGTTAACTATGGCTACACCTTC. It yields the protein CASSQAQGVNYGYTF.

The chain carries TRBV28 and TRBJ2-3; D may be TRBD2 (7 bases). V was pared by 1 base and J by 6 bases, with 17 bases between. Germline lookup yields CDR1 MDHEN and CDR2 SYDVKM. The CDR3 has 16 residues. For the CDR3, the DNA is TGTGCCAGCAGTTTATCCCTAAGGGGGGGATTCGATACGCAGTATTTT. It yields the protein CASSLSLRGGFDTQYF.

The V gene is TRBV19, the J gene TRBJ1-1; 10 bases map to TRBD1. There are 14 residues in the CDR3. Germline V gene sequence: CDR1 LNHDA, CDR2 SQIVND (reference sequence). V trimming: 6 bases; J trimming: 4 bases; junction bases outside the gene matches: 5. Written as DNA, the CDR3 is TGTGCCAGTAGCCAGACAGGGGGCTTCACTGAAGCTTTCTTT. Encoded protein: CASSQTGGFTEAFF.

This clone was recorded once. The V gene is TRBV6-1, the J gene TRBJ1-2; 7 nucleotides align to TRBD1. The CDR3 is 15 amino acids. CDR1 MNHNS and CDR2 SASEGT come from the germline V gene. V dropped 3 bases and J dropped 5; count of bases not matched to a gene: 9. The CDR3 DNA reads as TGTGCCAGCAGTGAGCGCAGTAGGGGGCCATATGGCTACACCTTC. This encodes CASSERSRGPYGYTF.

The chain is built from TRBV5-4 and TRBJ1-3, with 8 bases lining up with TRBD1. This CDR3 spans 14 amino acids. Germline CDR1 SGHNT, CDR2 YYREEE (reference sequence). After removal of 3 bases from V and 6 bases from J, the junction contained 5 bases not matched to a gene. CDR3: CASSSRTGPNTIYF. The CDR3 DNA sequence: TGTGCCAGCAGCTCACGGACAGGGCCAAACACCATATATTTT.

V and J are TRBV5-1 and TRBJ1-2, with D perhaps TRBD1 (5 bases). This CDR3 is built from 13 residues. The V gene's germline CDR1 is SGHRS and CDR2 YFSETQ. The V and J ends lost 3 bases and 6 bases respectively, with 12 bases between them. CDR3: CASSYDGGDGYTF. The CDR3 DNA reads TGCGCCAGCAGCTACGACGGGGGAGATGGCTACACCTTC.

V gene TRBV10-1 combines with J gene TRBJ1-1; 9 positions agree with TRBD1. Looked up from germline, CDR1 is WNHNN and CDR2 is SYGVQD (reference sequence). J gave up 11 bases and V 0 bases, and 10 bases lay outside the gene matches. This CDR3 contains 15 residues. In DNA form, the CDR3 reads TGCGCCAGCAGTGAGTCCCGGACAGGGGAGTTGAGGGCTTTCTTT. This sequence encodes CASSESRTGELRAFF.

The genes are TRBV28 and TRBJ2-7; tentatively, D is TRBD2 (6 bases). The CDR3 covers 14 residues. V was cut by 4 bases and J by 3 bases, with 13 bases left in between. Germline values: CDR1 MDHEN, CDR2 SYDVKM. CDR3 loop: CASSSPTSYYEQYF. CDR3 coding DNA: TGTGCCAGCAGTTCGCCGACTAGTTACTACGAGCAGTACTTC.

The V and J genes are TRBV7-2 and TRBJ2-3; D is perhaps TRBD1 (5 bases). The CDR3 extends over 16 amino acids. Trimming shortened V by 2 bases and J by 2 bases, and 14 bases separated the two germline ends. Germline V gene sequence: CDR1 SGHTA, CDR2 FQGNSA. In nucleotides, the CDR3 is TGTGCCAGCAGCTTAAACGCAGGGTCCTACACAGATACGCAGTATTTT. This encodes CASSLNAGSYTDTQYF.

The chain combines TRBV3-1 (or the pseudogene TRBV3-2) with TRBJ1-1; D gene uncertain. Germline V gives CDR1 LGHDT, CDR2 YNNKEL (reference sequence). The V and J ends lost 5 bases and 1 base respectively, with 11 bases between them. CDR3 length: 14 residues. CDR3 coding DNA: TGTGCCAGCAGCTCGTCTTGGGCGAACACTGAAGCTTTCTTT. Protein sequence: CASSSSWANTEAFF.

The genes are TRBV3-1 (or the pseudogene TRBV3-2) and TRBJ2-7; TRBD2 might be the D (6 bases). This CDR3 is 16 amino acids long. Between the trimmed V and J ends, which lost 0 bases and 6 bases, there was a span of 18 bases. Germline V lookup: CDR1 LGHDT, CDR2 YNNKEL (reference sequence). For the CDR3, the DNA is TGTGCCAGCAGCCAAGAGCGGCGGGGCGTAGTGGGCGAGCAGTACTTC. The encoded protein is CASSQERRGVVGEQYF.

The V call is TRBV7-9, the J call TRBJ2-1, with D unclear. The CDR3 is made up of 17 amino acids. The germline CDR1 and CDR2 sequences are SEHNR and FQNEAQ (reference sequence). The V end lost 3 bases, the J end lost 0 bases, and 15 bases lay between the germline ends. CDR3 nucleotide sequence: TGTGCCAGCAGCTTCATCGCCCAAGTCAGCTCCTACAATGAGCAGTTCTTC. This translates into CASSFIAQVSSYNEQFF.

CDR3 bases: TGTGCCAGCAGTGAACGGTTATCAGGGGTGATGTCTTTAAGCAATCAGCCCCAGCATTTT. Translated: CASSERLSGVMSLSNQPQHF. The chain joins TRBV6-1 to TRBJ1-5; D is possibly TRBD1 (6 bases). V lost 2 bases and J 1 base, leaving 24 bases between the germline ends. The germline CDR1 and CDR2 sequences are MNHNS and SASEGT. The CDR3 totals 20 residues.

The chain uses TRBV3-1 (or the pseudogene TRBV3-2) and TRBJ2-1, with 12 positions matching TRBD2. CDR3 length: 14 residues. Losses at the gene ends were 1 base for V and 9 bases for J; bases not matched to a gene: 1. Germline V gene sequence: CDR1 LGHDT, CDR2 YNNKEL (reference sequence). The CDR3 here is CASSQVLAGGEQFF. The CDR3, as DNA: TGTGCCAGCAGCCAAGTACTAGCGGGGGGTGAGCAGTTCTTC.

The count of this clone is one. The rearrangement joins TRBV19 to TRBJ2-3; a possible D gene is TRBD2 (6 bases). V lost 10 bases to trimming and J lost 3 bases, with 20 bases between them. CDR1 and CDR2 (germline): LNHDA, SQIVND (reference sequence). This CDR3 region has 15 residues. CDR3 DNA: TGTGCCACCGAGCGGCGGGCGGGGACTACAGATACGCAGTATTTT. Amino acids: CATERRAGTTDTQYF.

The chain recombines TRBV7-2 with TRBJ1-5; D gene ambiguous. Trimming removed 5 bases from V and 11 bases from J, with 13 bases in between. The germline V gene encodes CDR1 SGHTA and CDR2 FQGNSA. This CDR3 has 12 amino acids. The CDR3 DNA follows: TGTGCCAGCAGCACTCCTAACCTTGCCCAGCATTTT. It yields the protein CASSTPNLAQHF. The entire variable domain, with the rest obtained from reference TRBV7-2 and TRBJ1-5, is as follows: GAGVSQSPSNKVTEKGKDVELRCDPISGHTALYWYRQSLGQGLEFLIYFQGNSAPDKSGLPSDRFSAERTGGSVSTLTIQRTQQEDSAVYLCASSTPNLAQHFGDGTRLSIL.

The chain links TRBV10-3 to TRBJ1-2; D is undetermined. The CDR3 runs 13 residues. V dropped 3 bases and J dropped 8 bases, with 13 bases sitting between them. Germline V gives CDR1 ENHRY, CDR2 SYGVKD. The CDR3 coding sequence is TGTGCCATCAGTGATACTACACTCGGGGGCTACACCTTC. This gives the protein CAISDTTLGGYTF.

The J gene is TRBJ1-5, the V gene TRBV6-5, with a weak D call TRBD1 (5 bases). V shed 5 bases and J shed 5 bases, with 10 bases lying between them. The CDR3 has 13 amino acids. The germline V gene has CDR1 MNHEY and CDR2 SVGAGI. Here the CDR3 DNA reads TGTGCCAGCAGTCCACAGGAATATCAGCCCCAGCATTTT. Translation gives CASSPQEYQPQHF.

This chain joins TRBV2 and TRBJ2-5, with 7 bases that match TRBD2. Trimming removed 5 bases from V and 5 bases from J; junction bases left unmatched: 8. CDR1 SNHLY and CDR2 FYNNEI come from the germline V gene. This CDR3 region has 14 residues. For the CDR3, the DNA is TGTGCCAGCAGTTCCACCGGGGGGAGGGAGACCCAGTACTTC. It specifies CASSSTGGRETQYF.

J is TRBJ2-2 and V is TRBV29-1; D remains unclear. CDR3 length: 12 residues. The germline V gene encodes CDR1 SQVTM and CDR2 ANQGSEA. V was pared by 7 bases and J by 6 bases, with 12 bases between. CDR3 sequence: CSALKESGELFF. In nucleotides, the CDR3 is TGCAGCGCCCTAAAAGAGTCCGGGGAGCTGTTTTTT.

The chain links TRBV19 to TRBJ2-7; TRBD1 matches at 7 bases. Germline loops: CDR1 LNHDA, CDR2 SQIVND (reference sequence). This CDR3 region has 15 residues. The V and J ends lost 8 bases and 2 bases, in that order; junction bases with no gene match: 12. The CDR3 nucleotides are TGTGCCAGTGCCTCACCAGGGGGACCAACCTACGAGCAGTACTTC. Translation: CASASPGGPTYEQYF.

The chain has TRBV11-2 and TRBJ2-2; D not resolved. CDR1 and CDR2 from the germline V gene are SGHAT and FQNNGV. The CDR3 contains 14 residues. V was trimmed by 5 bases and J by 6 bases, leaving 13 bases between them. The CDR3 DNA reads TGTGCCAGCAGCCCCCAGTCGGGTGCCGGGGAGCTGTTTTTT. The encoded protein is CASSPQSGAGELFF.